Listed here are 19 T cell receptor beta chains from one sample, sequenced in a study of T cells in Graves' hyperthyroidism and ophthalmopathy. Authors of the study amplified TCR beta CDR3 regions from RNA transcripts. TCR CDR3 underwent first-round RT-PCR with the HTBI primer set. TCRdb ran MiXCR on the multiplex PCR reads and lists one entry per CDR3 protein. The sample consists of hundreds of thousands of distinct CDR3 sequences, 40% to 55% of them appearing once. Sequenced material: peripheral blood or thyroid tissue (not recorded which). Receptor source: an adult man with Graves' disease, either hyperthyroidism or ophthalmopathy (not recorded which).

This clonotype was counted a few times. The chain couples TRBV2 to TRBJ2-7; D might be TRBD1 or TRBD2, each matching 6 bases. V was trimmed by 6 bases and J by 2 bases, leaving 11 bases between them. The V gene's germline CDR1 is SNHLY and CDR2 FYNNEI. The CDR3 spans 13 residues. CDR3 sequence (DNA): TGTGCCAGCAGGTGGGGGGCTCCCTACGAGCAGTACTTC. Encoded protein: CASRWGAPYEQYF.

The rearrangement uses TRBV29-1 and TRBJ2-5, with D maybe TRBD1 (5 bases). Germline CDR1 SQVTM, CDR2 ANQGSEA. The V end lost 4 bases, the J end lost 3 bases, and 9 bases lay between the germline ends. The CDR3 loop spans 12 amino acids. The CDR3 region is CSVGEGEETQYF. Here the CDR3 DNA reads TGCAGCGTTGGGGAAGGGGAAGAGACCCAGTACTTC. The variable domain in full, completed from reference TRBV29-1 and TRBJ2-5, reads SAVISQKPSRDICQRGTSLTIQCQVDSQVTMMFWYRQQPGQSLTLIATANQGSEATYESGFVIDKFPISRPNLTFSTLTVSNMSPEDSSIYLCSVGEGEETQYFGPGTRLLVL.

This clonotype was seen repeatedly, ten times or more. The chain recombines TRBV29-1 with TRBJ1-2; no definite D call. The CDR3 spans 11 residues. Germline lookup yields CDR1 SQVTM and CDR2 ANQGSEA. Trimming left V 3 bases short and J 8 bases short, with 10 bases between. CDR3 residues: CSVDGVGGYTF. For the CDR3, the DNA is TGCAGCGTTGACGGGGTGGGGGGCTACACCTTC.

The chain's CDR3 is CASSPRASPIGAYEQYF. The CDR3 nucleotides read TGTGCCAGTAGTCCCCGGGCCTCTCCCATCGGGGCCTACGAGCAGTACTTC. V usage is TRBV19 and J usage is TRBJ2-7, with a tentative D call TRBD2 (5 bases). The germline V gene has CDR1 LNHDA and CDR2 SQIVND (reference sequence). Deletions cut 5 bases from V and 2 bases from J, with 22 bases between. CDR3 length equals 17 residues.

The rearrangement uses TRBV11-3 and TRBJ1-5; TRBD1 agrees at 8 bases. CDR1 and CDR2 from the germline V gene are SGHNT and YENEEA. The ends lost 5 bases at V and 6 bases at J; junction bases unmatched: 6. The CDR3 contains 14 residues. CDR3 amino acids: CASSQEDRAQPQHF. In DNA, the CDR3 is TGTGCCAGCAGCCAAGAGGACAGGGCTCAGCCCCAGCATTTT.

The chain is built from TRBV7-9 and TRBJ2-7; D possibly corresponds to TRBD1 (5 bases). The CDR3 is 15 residues long. CDR1 and CDR2 from the germline V gene are SEHNR and FQNEAQ (reference sequence). Deletions cut 6 bases from V and 0 bases from J, with 15 bases between. The CDR3 region is CASSYSAGASYEQYF. The CDR3 DNA reads TGTGCCAGCAGTTACAGCGCTGGGGCCTCCTACGAGCAGTACTTC.

Many counts were recorded for this clonotype. The chain joins TRBV2 to TRBJ1-5; D unclear. The germline V and J ends were trimmed by 7 bases and 1 base, with 11 bases remaining between them. The CDR3 loop spans 14 amino acids. The germline CDR1 and CDR2 sequences are SNHLY and FYNNEI. The CDR3 protein is CASTPQLSNQPQHF. In nucleotides, the CDR3 is TGTGCCAGCACTCCTCAGCTAAGCAATCAGCCCCAGCATTTT. The whole variable domain, filled in from reference TRBV2 and TRBJ1-5, reads EPEVTQTPSHQVTQMGQEVILRCVPISNHLYFYWYRQILGQKVEFLVSFYNNEISEKSEIFDDQFSVERPDGSNFTLKIRSTKLEDSAMYFCASTPQLSNQPQHFGDGTRLSIL.

This clonotype was seen a few times. The chain recombines TRBV7-9 with TRBJ1-5; D may be TRBD1 (5 bases). Germline V gene data show CDR1 as SEHNR and CDR2 as FQNEAQ (reference sequence). The V end lost 5 bases, the J end lost 3 bases, and 14 bases lay between the germline ends. This CDR3 spans 15 amino acids. The DNA of the CDR3 is TGTGCCAGCAGCACCCCCATCGGACACAATCAGCCCCAGCATTTT. It specifies CASSTPIGHNQPQHF.

The chain couples TRBV6-1 to TRBJ1-4; TRBD1 aligns across 7 bases. The V gene end was trimmed by 6 bases and the J gene end by 7 bases; junction bases not matched to a gene: 11. This CDR3 contains 15 residues. Per the germline V gene, CDR1 is MNHNS and CDR2 is SASEGT. In DNA, the CDR3 is TGTGCCAGCAGATCGTCGACAGGGAGAAGTGAAAAACTGTTTTTT. It specifies CASRSSTGRSEKLFF.

This clonotype was detected only a few times. The rearrangement links TRBV6-1 to TRBJ1-4, with 8 bases fitting TRBD1. The CDR3 spans 14 residues. Germline V gene sequence: CDR1 MNHNS, CDR2 SASEGT. With V trimmed by 7 bases and J by 7 bases, 8 bases remained unmatched. DNA of the CDR3: TGTGCCAGCATGATCAGGGGGCGCGGTGAAAAACTGTTTTTT. Protein product: CASMIRGRGEKLFF.

This clonotype appeared a few times. The rearrangement joins TRBV6-1 to TRBJ1-2, with D possibly TRBD1 on 6 matching bases. CDR3 size: 14 residues. Trimming shortened V by 7 bases and J by 4 bases, and 16 bases separated the two germline ends. The V gene's germline CDR1 is MNHNS and CDR2 SASEGT. CDR3 DNA: TGTGCCAGCACCGACCGGGGGGCCGGCTATGGCTACACCTTC. Translated: CASTDRGAGYGYTF.

The J gene is TRBJ2-5, the V gene TRBV24-1; D is ambiguous. Germline values: CDR1 KGHDR, CDR2 SFDVKD. Trimming took 11 bases from V and 0 from J, leaving 21 bases between them. The CDR3 length is 16 residues. CDR3 loop: CASSAVLDRYQETQYF. The CDR3 DNA is TGTGCCAGCAGCGCGGTCCTGGATAGGTACCAAGAGACCCAGTACTTC.

This clonotype was seen repeatedly, ten times or more. The chain joins TRBV10-2 to TRBJ1-3, with 8 bases identical to TRBD1. The CDR3 is 13 residues long. V was clipped by 8 bases and J by 4 bases; unmatched bases: 4. Per the germline V gene, CDR1 is WSHSY and CDR2 is SAAADI. The CDR3: CASSTGGGNTIYF. CDR3 in DNA: TGCGCCAGCTCCACAGGGGGAGGAAACACCATATATTTT.

For this clonotype: A single base separates this from a much larger clone, so it may be a read error. V and J are TRBV7-3 and TRBJ1-2, with 9 positions matching TRBD1. The CDR3 extends over 16 amino acids. Per the germline V gene, CDR1 is SGHTA and CDR2 is FQGTGA. V was clipped by 1 base and J by 3 bases; unmatched bases: 6. The CDR3, as DNA: TGTGCCAGCAGCTTAATGGGACAGGGAGCGGACTATGGCTACACCTTC. Protein product: CASSLMGQGADYGYTF.

There are many counts of this clonotype. This rearrangement joins TRBV7-6 to TRBJ1-2; D possibly corresponds to TRBD1 (6 bases). The germline V gene encodes CDR1 SGHVS and CDR2 FNYEAQ. The CDR3 is 15 residues long. V dropped 5 bases and J dropped 8 bases, with 21 bases sitting between them. CDR3 bases: TGTGCCAGCAGCAAGGACAGCATCACGCGACGGGGCTACACCTTC. As protein: CASSKDSITRRGYTF.

Concerning this clonotype: It may be a read error: a sequence one base away is much more abundant. The chain uses TRBV7-9 and TRBJ2-7; 8 positions agree with TRBD2. The germline CDR1 and CDR2 sequences are SEHNR and FQNEAQ (reference sequence). This CDR3 is 10 amino acids long. The CDR3 loop is CAAGDYEQYF. The CDR3 DNA reads as TGTGCAGCGGGGGACTACGAGCAGTACTTC.

The chain recombines TRBV2 with TRBJ2-7, with D unclear. The germline V gene has CDR1 SNHLY and CDR2 FYNNEI. The CDR3 length is 13 residues. The V and J ends lost 6 bases and 2 bases respectively, with 11 bases between them. CDR3 DNA: TGTGCCAGCAGGGCCGGGCCCGCCTACGAGCAGTACTTC. This gives the protein CASRAGPAYEQYF.

The rearrangement uses TRBV10-3 and TRBJ2-7; tentatively, D is TRBD1 or TRBD2 (5 bases each). Germline lookup yields CDR1 ENHRY and CDR2 SYGVKD. The CDR3 covers 12 residues. V lost 4 bases and J 7 bases, leaving 11 bases between the germline ends. The CDR3 protein is CAISVGAGEQYF. Here the CDR3 DNA reads TGTGCCATCAGTGTGGGAGCAGGGGAGCAGTACTTC.

This clonotype has a handful of counts. This sequence joins TRBV5-1 and TRBJ2-5; 9 bases line up with TRBD1. Germline V gene data show CDR1 as SGHRS and CDR2 as YFSETQ. This CDR3 is 15 amino acids long. Trimming removed 2 bases from V and 4 bases from J; junction bases left unmatched: 6. The chain's CDR3 is CASSLGTGLVETQYF. DNA of the CDR3: TGCGCCAGCAGCTTAGGGACAGGGCTTGTAGAGACCCAGTACTTC.